This TCR beta chain is drawn from a study of cytomegalovirus exposure and HLA in healthy donors. About the research overall: Among roughly 180 million T cells, an earlier analysis found roughly 100 million unique TCR beta sequences. Notes on the study in general: For most TCR beta V segments, an earlier analysis put the productive rate at about 87% or about 30% of the time. When analyzed later, the rates of TCR association showed variation by HLA locus, with DRB1 the most and HLA-C the fewest. The analysis excluded some indistinguishable V segments, including TRBV6-2 and TRBV6-3.

The PCR made use of 60 Vbeta and 13 Jbeta primers. Assay: immunoSEQ multiplex PCR; the TCRdb copy retains only in-frame clones and omits some. The data hold over 60,000 clones, with approximately 81% observed a single time. With respect to this clone: Its antigen is not known.

The CDR3 is 14 residues long. Germline values: CDR1 MNHEY, CDR2 SVGAGI. V shed 1 base and J 10 bases; nucleotides not matched to a gene: 3. The source is a woman younger than 45 in good health and CMV-seropositive. The specimen sequenced was PBMCs. V and J are TRBV6-5 and TRBJ2-1, with 11 bases fitting TRBD2. For the CDR3, the DNA is TGTGCCAGCAGTTACTTGTCTAGCGGGAGGGAGCAGTTCTTC. Its protein is CASSYLSSGREQFF.